These 9 T cell receptor beta chains were sequenced from one sample in a study of blood T cell repertoires in COVID-19. Profiled with immunoSEQ multiplex PCR; TCRdb holds only in-frame clones, not every one. The sample contains about 280,000 clones, about 90% of which appear only once. Sequencing was done on a sample of PBMCs or T cells enriched from blood (not recorded which). The receptors originated from a woman aged 18-30 years with acute COVID-19.

The chain uses TRBV5-1 and TRBJ2-5; TRBD2 might be the D (5 bases). The CDR3 loop spans 13 amino acids. The germline V and J ends were trimmed by 2 bases and 5 bases, with 10 bases remaining between them. Germline CDR1 is SGHRS and CDR2 is YFSETQ. The CDR3: CASSLGSEETQYF. CDR3 DNA: TGCGCCAGCAGCTTAGGGAGTGAGGAGACCCAGTACTTC.

The J gene is TRBJ2-7, the V gene TRBV18; weak D call: TRBD1 (5 bases). CDR3 length equals 12 residues. Germline CDR1 KGHSH, CDR2 LQKENI. Deletions cut 2 bases from V and 7 bases from J, with 9 bases between. In DNA, the CDR3 is TGTGCCAGCTCACCAACCAGGGATGAGCAGTACTTC. Protein sequence: CASSPTRDEQYF.

As DNA, the CDR3 is TGTGCCAGTAGTATCACCATAGCGGCCCCCTACAATGAGCAGTTCTTC. Encoded protein: CASSITIAAPYNEQFF. The chain is built from TRBV19 and TRBJ2-1, with TRBD2 as a possible D gene (6 bases). Germline CDR1 and CDR2: LNHDA and SQIVND (reference sequence). V was trimmed by 3 bases and J by 2 bases, leaving 14 bases between them. The CDR3 has 16 residues.

The chain joins TRBV6-6 to TRBJ2-1, with 11 bases lining up with TRBD2. CDR3 length equals 14 residues. With V trimmed by 7 bases and J by 8 bases, 7 bases remained unmatched. Germline V gene sequence: CDR1 MNHNY, CDR2 SVGAGI (reference sequence). The CDR3 DNA reads as TGTGCCAGCAACCTACTAGCGGGAGAGTATGAGCAGTTCTTC. This sequence encodes CASNLLAGEYEQFF.

As DNA, the CDR3 is TGTGCCAGCAGCTTAGCGGGGACAGGGAGCACCGGGGAGCTGTTTTTT. It specifies CASSLAGTGSTGELFF. The chain employs TRBV7-3 and TRBJ2-2; TRBD1 aligns across 9 bases. CDR3 length: 16 amino acids. CDR1 and CDR2 (germline): SGHTA, FQGTGA. J lost 4 bases, V lost 2 bases, and 5 bases had no gene match.

V gene TRBV27 combines with J gene TRBJ2-5; 8 bases match TRBD1. Trimming cost V 1 base and J 5 bases; bases outside gene matches: 3. The CDR3 extends over 14 amino acids. The germline gives CDR1 MNHEY, CDR2 SMNVEV (reference sequence). The CDR3 region has the DNA TGTGCCAGCAGTTTATTTACAGGGGGGGAGACCCAGTACTTC. It codes for CASSLFTGGETQYF.

This clone was detected only once. V gene TRBV11-3 combines with J gene TRBJ1-1; no firm D call. V was cut by 5 bases and J by 6 bases, with 13 bases left in between. Germline CDR1 is SGHNT and CDR2 is YENEEA. The CDR3 contains 13 residues. The CDR3 protein is CASSPGLGAEAFF. CDR3 nucleotides: TGTGCCAGCAGCCCCGGACTCGGGGCTGAAGCTTTCTTT.

The chain couples TRBV7-2 to TRBJ1-1; 9 nucleotides match TRBD1. Germline V CDR1 and CDR2: SGHTA, FQGNSA. V was pared by 5 bases and J by 5 bases, with 9 bases of the junction left unmatched. The CDR3 is 15 amino acids. The CDR3 bases are TGTGCCAGCAGCCAACAGGGGGCTTTCAATACTGAAGCTTTCTTT. It translates to CASSQQGAFNTEAFF.

The chain joins TRBV7-9 to TRBJ1-1; D is undetermined. CDR3 length: 14 amino acids. Germline V gene lookup returns CDR1 SEHNR and CDR2 FQNEAQ (reference sequence). V was pared by 5 bases and J by 2 bases, with 12 bases between. The CDR3 sequence is CASSPPDINTEAFF. The CDR3 DNA is TGTGCCAGCAGCCCCCCTGACATCAACACTGAAGCTTTCTTT.